The entry below gives a single T cell receptor beta chain sequence along with its context. J was trimmed by 5 bases and V by 2 bases; bases with no gene match: 7. The CDR3 has 16 amino acids. Germline V CDR1 and CDR2: MDHEN, SYDVKM. The method was immunoSEQ multiplex PCR; TCRdb's version includes in-frame clones alone and lacks a portion of them. Of 55,000 to 80,000 clones listed, approximately 82% are singletons. Patients were newly diagnosed with stage II-IVA oral cavity squamous cell carcinoma without prior systemic or radiation treatment. Blood cells were analyzed directly, without culture or expansion. The data derive from a study of neoadjuvant anti-PD-1 for oral cavity cancer. About the research overall: Patients without progression got a fourth dose around day 43.

The sample consisted of PBMCs, taken before nivolumab (anti-PD-1) treatment. The chain carries TRBV28 and TRBJ1-5, with 9 bases aligning to TRBD1. The source is a person between 40 and 85 years old with oral cavity squamous cell carcinoma. CDR3 sequence (DNA): TGTGCCAGCAGTTTACCCGGGACAGGGATCGATCAGCCCCAGCATTTT. Encoded protein: CASSLPGTGIDQPQHF.